A single sample gave rise to the 2 T cell receptor beta chains below, sequenced in a study of response to subunit inactivated influenza vaccine. TCRdb re-analysed the RT-PCR reads in MiXCR, keeping a single row per CDR3 protein. Among roughly 500,000 distinct CDR3 sequences, 16% were seen once, and the ten largest hold 3% to 3.5%. Here the sequenced sample was CD4+ T cells sorted from PBMCs, taken less than 30 months after vaccination. Every receptor here comes from a man in his fifties or sixties who received an inactivated influenza vaccine.

This clonotype was found a few times. The chain is built from TRBV10-3 and TRBJ2-3; 14 positions agree with TRBD2. The CDR3 is 16 amino acids. V trimming: 6 bases; J trimming: 4 bases; junction bases outside the gene matches: 6. The germline V gene encodes CDR1 ENHRY and CDR2 SYGVKD. The CDR3 protein is CAIRPGLAGESDTQYF. DNA for the CDR3: TGTGCCATCAGGCCGGGACTAGCGGGAGAGTCAGATACGCAGTATTTT.

This clonotype was observed a handful of times. CDR3 in DNA: TGTGCCAGTAGTCGAGAGGGTAACACTGAAGCTTTCTTT. Residues: CASSREGNTEAFF. The rearrangement uses TRBV19 and TRBJ1-1, with D unclear. The CDR3 has 13 residues. CDR1 and CDR2 from the germline V gene are LNHDA and SQIVND (reference sequence). V lost 5 bases and J 2 bases, leaving 9 bases between the germline ends. The variable domain in full, completed from reference TRBV19 and TRBJ1-1, reads DGGITQSPKYLFRKEGQNVTLSCEQNLNHDAMYWYRQDPGQGLRLIYYSQIVNDFQKGDIAEGYSVSREKKESFPLTVTSAQKNPTAFYLCASSREGNTEAFFGQGTRLTVV.